The 10 T cell receptor beta chains listed next were all sequenced from one sample in a study of shared clonotypes between healthy human individuals. Clones were read by immunoSEQ multiplex PCR, and TCRdb kept only the in-frame ones, dropping some. Here the sample spans more than 850,000 clones, about 84% being singletons. Material for sequencing was memory CD4+ T cells from PBMCs. Specified subset: CD45RA-negative fraction. The receptors were gathered from a man younger than 30 in good health. Some clones in this sample may be carry-over from other donors' samples.

V is TRBV5-4 and J is TRBJ2-5; possible D gene TRBD2, 5 bases. CDR1 is SGHNT, CDR2 YYREEE, per germline (reference sequence). The germline V and J ends were trimmed by 1 base and 5 bases, with 9 bases remaining between them. The CDR3 length is 13 residues. CDR3 region: CASSLTGMETQYF. CDR3 nucleotide sequence: TGTGCCAGCAGCTTGACGGGGATGGAGACCCAGTACTTC.

This chain links TRBV19 with TRBJ2-1; TRBD2 matches 13 bases. This CDR3 is built from 18 residues. Per the germline V gene, CDR1 is LNHDA and CDR2 is SQIVND (reference sequence). Unmatched junction bases numbered 9, after V lost 6 bases and J lost 1 base. In DNA form, the CDR3 reads TGTGCCAGTAGACCAAGACTAGCGGGAGGCCCGTCCTACAATGAGCAGTTCTTC. This sequence encodes CASRPRLAGGPSYNEQFF.

The chain recombines TRBV6-5 with TRBJ2-2; the match to TRBD1 covers 8 bases. V was pared by 8 bases and J by 1 base, with 3 bases of the junction left unmatched. The CDR3 contains 14 residues. The V gene's germline CDR1 is MNHEY and CDR2 SVGAGI. This CDR3 is CASWTGKNTGELFF. The CDR3 nucleotides read TGTGCCAGCTGGACAGGGAAGAACACCGGGGAGCTGTTTTTT.

This clone was seen a handful of times. The chain couples TRBV20-1 to TRBJ2-7; D might be TRBD1 (5 bases). Per germline, CDR1 DFQATT and CDR2 SNEGSKA (reference sequence). V lost 8 bases to trimming and J lost 5 bases, with 13 bases between them. The CDR3 is 11 residues long. This CDR3 is CSTSRQNEQYF. The CDR3 DNA reads TGCAGTACCAGCAGACAGAACGAGCAGTACTTC.

This clone appeared a few times. The chain uses TRBV14 and TRBJ1-1; a weak D match, TRBD1 (6 bases). V gave up 1 base and J gave up 9 bases, with 12 bases separating them. Looked up from germline, CDR1 is SGHDN and CDR2 is FVKESK. This CDR3 contains 13 residues. The CDR3 loop reads CASSQGGAAKAFF. CDR3 sequence (DNA): TGTGCCAGCAGCCAAGGGGGGGCAGCTAAAGCTTTCTTT.

This CDR3 is CASSDDRGREAEAFF. CDR3 in DNA: TGTGCCAGCAGTGACGACAGGGGGCGGGAAGCTGAAGCTTTCTTT. The rearrangement joins TRBV25-1 to TRBJ1-1; 10 nucleotides agree with TRBD1. Germline CDR1 reads MGHDK; CDR2 reads SYGVNS. The CDR3 is made up of 15 amino acids. The J segment lost 6 bases and the V segment lost 3 bases, leaving 7 bases of the junction unmatched.

V usage is TRBV7-2 and J usage is TRBJ1-2; 10 bases are shared with TRBD1. The CDR3 extends over 14 amino acids. V trimming: 3 bases; J trimming: 7 bases; junction bases outside the gene matches: 5. Germline loops: CDR1 SGHTA, CDR2 FQGNSA. Written as DNA, the CDR3 is TGTGCCAGCAGCTTCCGGACAGGGGGAGCTGGCTACACCTTC. Its translation is CASSFRTGGAGYTF.

This chain joins TRBV28 and TRBJ2-7, with TRBD2 matching over 11 bases. V shed 6 bases, J shed 1 base, and the junction held 8 bases outside the gene matches. CDR3 size: 16 residues. CDR1 is MDHEN and CDR2 is SYDVKM in the germline V gene. The CDR3 loop reads CASRYSGRGLSYEQYF. CDR3 sequence (DNA): TGTGCCAGCAGATATAGCGGGAGGGGGTTGTCCTACGAGCAGTACTTC.

This chain joins TRBV28 and TRBJ1-4; D is perhaps TRBD1 (6 bases). Trimming removed 3 bases at V and 7 bases at J, with 15 bases between. Germline V lookup: CDR1 MDHEN, CDR2 SYDVKM. This CDR3 spans 15 amino acids. The CDR3 loop is CASSLGGGVGEKLFF. The CDR3 DNA reads as TGTGCCAGCAGTTTGGGGGGCGGCGTAGGTGAAAAACTGTTTTTT.

The chain couples TRBV30 to TRBJ2-1; 7 nucleotides line up with TRBD2. Germline V gene lookup returns CDR1 GTSNPN and CDR2 SVGIG (reference sequence). With 1 base clipped from V and 2 bases from J, the junction kept 8 bases outside the gene matches. This CDR3 region has 16 residues. DNA of the CDR3: TGTGCCTGGAGTGCTCCCTACGGGAGGACCTACAATGAGCAGTTCTTC. This codes for CAWSAPYGRTYNEQFF. Using reference TRBV30 and TRBJ2-1 for the parts outside the CDR3, the full variable domain is SQTIHQWPATLVQPVGSPLSLECTVEGTSNPNLYWYRQAAGRGLQLLFYSVGIGQISSEVPQNLSASRPQDRQFILSSKKLLLSDSGFYLCAWSAPYGRTYNEQFFGPGTRLTVL.